The clone carrying this T cell receptor (beta chain) has only one observation. The target antigen is unknown. The data originate from a study of human T cells and chemical hapten exposure. Per the authors' pipeline: Sampled TCR counts reached a median of around 94,000 per sample, with values ranging from roughly 20,000 to 750,000. One entry per CDR3 protein, called by TCRdb with MiXCR from the RACE reads. The V and J calls and clone size are TCRdb's, not the authors'. The sample lists roughly 50,000 distinct CDR3 sequences, around 10% occurring once. Points from the study as a whole: Large CDR3 similarity clusters arose significantly more often from expanded TCRs than from controls.

CDR1 MDHEN and CDR2 SYDVKM come from the germline V gene. Trimming took 3 bases from V and 4 from J, leaving 18 bases between them. CDR3 length: 16 amino acids. Regarding time point: patch test 2, 6 weeks after DPC sensitization. Treatment defined: therapeutic diphenylcyclopropenone sensitization with weekly scalp DPC. The sequence was obtained from a woman between 45 and 60 years old with alopecia areata. Some clones in this sample may be carry-over from other donors' samples. Here the sequenced sample was whole blood, taken in connection with sensitization to the hapten diphenylcyclopropenone (DPC). This chain links TRBV28 with TRBJ2-5; D may be TRBD1 (6 bases). The CDR3 loop is CASSFWTVGVRETQYF. The CDR3 DNA sequence: TGTGCCAGCAGTTTTTGGACAGTAGGGGTCCGAGAGACCCAGTACTTC. Drawing the rest from reference TRBV28 and TRBJ2-5, the complete variable domain is DVKVTQSSRYLVKRTGEKVFLECVQDMDHENMFWYRQDPGLGLRLIYFSYDVKMKEKGDIPEGYSVSREKKERFSLILESASTNQTSMYLCASSFWTVGVRETQYFGPGTRLLVL.